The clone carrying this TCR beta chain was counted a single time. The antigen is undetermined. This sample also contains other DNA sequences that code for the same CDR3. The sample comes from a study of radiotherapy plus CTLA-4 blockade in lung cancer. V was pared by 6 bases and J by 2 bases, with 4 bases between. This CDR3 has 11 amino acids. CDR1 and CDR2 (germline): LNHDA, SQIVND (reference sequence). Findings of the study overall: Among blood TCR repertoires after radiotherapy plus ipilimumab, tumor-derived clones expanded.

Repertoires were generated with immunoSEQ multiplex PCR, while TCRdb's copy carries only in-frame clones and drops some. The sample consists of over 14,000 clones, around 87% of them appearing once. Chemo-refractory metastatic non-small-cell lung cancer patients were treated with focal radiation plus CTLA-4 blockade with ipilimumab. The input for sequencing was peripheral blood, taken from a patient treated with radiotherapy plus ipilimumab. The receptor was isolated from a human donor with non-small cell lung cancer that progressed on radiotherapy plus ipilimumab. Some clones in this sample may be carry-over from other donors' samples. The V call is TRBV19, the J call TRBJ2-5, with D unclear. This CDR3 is CASRQQETQYF. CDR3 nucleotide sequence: TGTGCCAGTAGACAGCAAGAGACCCAGTACTTC.